Sequencing of this TCR beta chain was carried out in a study of control samples from healthy donors and cancer patients. V was shortened by 5 bases and J by 5 bases, with 15 bases between the two germline ends. The CDR3 has 14 residues. The germline CDR1 and CDR2 sequences are MNHEY and SVGAGI. Sequencing used immunoSEQ multiplex PCR; TCRdb keeps in-frame clones, though not all of them. The table has roughly 45,000 clones, 80% to 90% seen once. Sequenced: PBMCs. This TCR came from a woman between 50 and 59 years old with lung cancer. The chain employs TRBV6-5 and TRBJ1-1, with D maybe TRBD1 (6 bases). CDR3 nucleotides: TGTGCCAGCAGTCGTGTAACAGGGAATACTGAAGCTTTCTTT. It specifies CASSRVTGNTEAFF.